The clone carrying this TCR beta chain was seen many times. The data are from a study of post-analysis software for immune sequencing data. Researchers reported that TCR beta cDNA libraries carried unique molecular identifiers. TCRdb analysed the PCR reads with MiXCR anew, one entry per CDR3 protein. The top ten hold less than 4% of the sample, which has under 200,000 distinct CDR3 sequences, about 30% seen once. The clonotype was recovered from a girl aged 2-17 years with multiple sclerosis. Sequenced material: blood.

The CDR3 DNA reads TGCGCCAGCAGCTTGGCCGCGGGGGAGGCTAACTATGGCTACACCTTC. Translation: CASSLAAGEANYGYTF. The chain uses TRBV5-1 and TRBJ1-2; TRBD1 might be the D (5 bases). The germline V gene encodes CDR1 SGHRS and CDR2 YFSETQ. This CDR3 has 16 amino acids. V lost 0 bases and J 0 bases, leaving 12 bases between the germline ends.